This entry lists 28 T cell receptor beta chains sequenced from one sample in a study of neurological immune-mediated disorders. TCRdb reanalysed the 5' RACE reads using MiXCR and keeps one entry per CDR3 protein. The sample lists some 89,000 distinct CDR3 sequences; around 4.5% were seen once. Time point indicated: longitudinal time-point 3. What was sequenced was PBMCs. Receptors originate from a woman aged 55-70 years with multiple sclerosis.

This clonotype was seen many times. The V call is TRBV18, the J call TRBJ2-1; TRBD1 matches 10 bases. The V gene's germline CDR1 is KGHSH and CDR2 LQKENI. J was trimmed by 9 bases and V by 2 bases; bases with no gene match: 7. CDR3 length: 15 residues. In DNA form, the CDR3 reads TGTGCCAGCTCACCATTAGGACAGGGGGTTGGTGAGCAGTTCTTC. Residues: CASSPLGQGVGEQFF.

The table lists this clonotype with many counts. V and J are TRBV7-8 and TRBJ2-7; D possibly corresponds to TRBD1 (5 bases). CDR1 and CDR2 from the germline V gene are SGHVS and FQNEAQ. The V end was cut by 1 base, the J end by 7 bases, with 14 bases between. The CDR3 runs to 14 residues. CDR3 coding DNA: TGTGCCAGCAGCTTAGTCGACAGTTACGGGGAGCAGTACTTC. Protein sequence: CASSLVDSYGEQYF.

This clonotype appeared many times. The rearrangement joins TRBV6-5 to TRBJ2-1; D is undetermined. V was clipped by 10 bases and J by 4 bases, with 23 bases between them. The CDR3 is 16 residues long. Germline V lookup: CDR1 MNHEY, CDR2 SVGAGI. This chain's CDR3 is CATSPPGFVPYNEQFF. CDR3 coding DNA: TGTGCCACCTCACCCCCGGGCTTTGTCCCATACAATGAGCAGTTCTTC.

In this sample, this clonotype turned up many times. V usage is TRBV5-1 and J usage is TRBJ2-1; 9 bases line up with TRBD2. V was pared by 0 bases and J by 0 bases, with 1 base of the junction left unmatched. Germline V lookup: CDR1 SGHRS, CDR2 YFSETQ. This CDR3 has 16 residues. The CDR3 protein is CASSLGSGGSYNEQFF. In DNA, the CDR3 is TGCGCCAGCAGCTTGGGTAGCGGGGGCTCCTACAATGAGCAGTTCTTC.

This clonotype was observed at least ten times. The V call is TRBV20-1, the J call TRBJ2-7; D unclear. V was shortened by 0 bases and J by 0 bases, with 12 bases between the two germline ends. The CDR3 sequence is 15 residues long. Germline lookup yields CDR1 DFQATT and CDR2 SNEGSKA (reference sequence). The CDR3 DNA reads as TGCAGTGCTAGAGACAGAAGCTTGAGCTCCTACGAGCAGTACTTC. Protein sequence: CSARDRSLSSYEQYF.

This clonotype was observed a few times. The V gene is TRBV20-1, the J gene TRBJ1-3, with D unresolved. Per germline, CDR1 DFQATT and CDR2 SNEGSKA (reference sequence). Trimming took 3 bases from V and 0 from J, leaving 9 bases between them. The length of the CDR3 is 14 residues. This chain's CDR3 is CSARLGASGNTIYF. In nucleotides, the CDR3 is TGCAGTGCTAGGCTGGGAGCCTCTGGAAACACCATATATTTT.

There are many counts of this clonotype. The chain is built from TRBV5-5 and TRBJ1-5, with D possibly matching TRBD1 (6 bases). V lost 6 bases and J 0 bases, leaving 10 bases between the germline ends. Per germline, CDR1 SGHKS and CDR2 YYEKEE (reference sequence). This CDR3 region has 14 residues. CDR3 in amino acids: CASTRQASNQPQHF. CDR3 DNA sequence: TGTGCCAGCACCCGACAGGCTAGCAATCAGCCCCAGCATTTT.

This clonotype was recorded at least ten times. The V call is TRBV5-1, the J call TRBJ2-3; no clear D gene. The V gene's germline CDR1 is SGHRS and CDR2 YFSETQ. The CDR3 runs to 14 residues. Trimming removed 4 bases from V and 1 base from J, with 10 bases in between. As DNA, the CDR3 is TGCGCCAGCAGCCCCTCGGACCGCACAGATACGCAGTATTTT. This translates into CASSPSDRTDTQYF. The full variable domain, in which reference TRBV5-1 and TRBJ2-3 provide the parts outside the CDR3, is KAGVTQTPRYLIKTRGQQVTLSCSPISGHRSVSWYQQTPGQGLQFLFEYFSETQRNKGNFPGRFSGRQFSNSRSEMNVSTLELGDSALYLCASSPSDRTDTQYFGPGTRLTVL.

This clonotype occurred many times. The chain has TRBV4-2 and TRBJ1-5; D is ambiguous. V was pared by 1 base and J by 0 bases, with 10 bases between. The germline V gene encodes CDR1 LGHNA and CDR2 YNFKEQ. CDR3 length: 16 amino acids. Written as DNA, the CDR3 is TGTGCCAGCAGCCAAGCGGGCCTCAATAGCAATCAGCCCCAGCATTTT. Protein: CASSQAGLNSNQPQHF.

This clonotype showed up many times. This chain links TRBV29-1 with TRBJ2-3; D is uncertain. Per germline, CDR1 SQVTM and CDR2 ANQGSEA. V was clipped by 3 bases and J by 6 bases, with 10 bases between them. The CDR3 runs 12 residues. The CDR3 nucleotides read TGCAGCGTTGAGCTACAGACCGATACGCAGTATTTT. This codes for CSVELQTDTQYF.

The sample holds many counts of this clonotype. The genes are TRBV27 and TRBJ1-5; D is ambiguous. V gave up 5 bases and J gave up 4 bases, with 12 bases separating them. The CDR3 has 14 amino acids. The V gene's germline CDR1 is MNHEY and CDR2 SMNVEV (reference sequence). Here the CDR3 reads CASSTRPGNQPQHF. The CDR3 DNA reads as TGTGCCAGCAGTACTAGACCGGGGAATCAGCCCCAGCATTTT.

This clonotype was detected ten times or more. This chain joins TRBV12-3 or TRBV12-4 and TRBJ2-7, with a weak D call TRBD2 (5 bases). Trimming took off 3 bases at V and 1 base at J, with 13 bases between the two ends. The CDR3 spans 15 residues. CDR3: CASSFPGMLSYEQYF. CDR3 bases: TGTGCCAGCAGTTTTCCGGGGATGCTATCCTACGAGCAGTACTTC.

This clonotype appeared many times. This rearrangement joins TRBV7-9 to TRBJ2-3; D gene uncertain. The CDR3 is made up of 17 amino acids. Germline V lookup: CDR1 SEHNR, CDR2 FQNEAQ (reference sequence). Trimming removed 5 bases at V and 1 base at J, with 19 bases between. DNA for the CDR3: TGTGCCAGCAGCCCCCGTGTCAGTGTATCGGGCACAGATACGCAGTATTTT. Residues: CASSPRVSVSGTDTQYF.

At least ten counts were recorded for this clonotype. The chain links TRBV7-2 to TRBJ1-6, with 7 bases identical to TRBD1. CDR3 size: 15 residues. V lost 5 bases, J lost 5 bases, and 6 bases stayed unmatched. The germline CDR1 and CDR2 sequences are SGHTA and FQGNSA. CDR3: CASSNSGTDNSPLHF. DNA of the CDR3: TGTGCCAGCAGCAACTCCGGGACAGATAATTCACCCCTCCACTTT.

The table lists this clonotype with many counts. The CDR3 DNA reads as TGTGCCAGCAGAAGGACAGGGAAAGGTTCACCCCTCCACTTT. This codes for CASRRTGKGSPLHF. The V gene is TRBV2, the J gene TRBJ1-6; TRBD1 matches 8 bases. Per the germline V gene, CDR1 is SNHLY and CDR2 is FYNNEI. V was pared by 6 bases and J by 9 bases, with 7 bases of the junction left unmatched. The CDR3 covers 14 residues.

This clonotype was seen ten or more times. The chain is built from TRBV11-2 and TRBJ2-6; D unresolved. The CDR3 has 16 residues. Germline V CDR1 and CDR2: SGHAT, FQNNGV. V lost 2 bases to trimming and J lost 3 bases, with 11 bases between them. In DNA, the CDR3 is TGTGCCAGCAGCTTAATAGGTGGCTATGGGGCCAACGTCCTGACTTTC. Translated: CASSLIGGYGANVLTF.

V is TRBV5-1 and J is TRBJ1-1; D remains unclear. V gave up 0 bases and J gave up 4 bases, with 10 bases separating them. Germline V gene lookup returns CDR1 SGHRS and CDR2 YFSETQ. The CDR3 runs 14 residues. Here the CDR3 reads CASSLASSSTEAFF. The DNA of the CDR3 is TGCGCCAGCAGCTTGGCCTCGTCGAGCACTGAAGCTTTCTTT.

At least ten counts were recorded for this clonotype. The V call is TRBV3-1, the J call TRBJ1-1, with a tentative D call TRBD1 (5 bases). This CDR3 has 15 residues. CDR1 LGHDT and CDR2 YNNKEL come from the germline V gene (reference sequence). The V end was cut by 1 base, the J end by 0 bases, with 9 bases between. The CDR3, as DNA: TGTGCCAGCAGCCAAGTCTGGGGGATGAACACTGAAGCTTTCTTT. It specifies CASSQVWGMNTEAFF. Based on the CDR3 plus reference TRBV3-1 and TRBJ1-1, the full variable domain is DTAVSQTPKYLVTQMGNDKSIKCEQNLGHDTMYWYKQDSKKFLKIMFSYNNKELIINETVPNRFSPKSPDKAHLNLHINSLELGDSAVYFCASSQVWGMNTEAFFGQGTRLTVV.

The chain is built from TRBV3-1 and TRBJ2-3; TRBD2 matches at 9 bases. The germline CDR1 and CDR2 sequences are LGHDT and YNNKEL (reference sequence). After removal of 6 bases from V and 1 base from J, the junction contained 2 bases not matched to a gene. This CDR3 is 14 amino acids long. The CDR3: CASSIAGGTDTQYF. The CDR3 bases are TGTGCCAGCAGTATAGCGGGGGGCACAGATACGCAGTATTTT.

Ten or more counts support this clonotype. The gene calls are TRBV6-1 and TRBJ1-6; 7 bases line up with TRBD1. Germline V gives CDR1 MNHNS, CDR2 SASEGT. The CDR3 contains 15 residues. The V segment lost 4 bases and the J segment 5 bases; nucleotides outside the gene matches: 5. The CDR3 sequence is CASSARQGNNSPLHF. The CDR3 DNA reads as TGTGCCAGCAGTGCCAGACAGGGCAATAATTCACCCCTCCACTTT.

Ten or more counts support this clonotype. The rearrangement uses TRBV20-1 and TRBJ2-1; 8 positions match TRBD2. V was pared by 6 bases and J by 6 bases, with 10 bases of the junction left unmatched. The germline V gene has CDR1 DFQATT and CDR2 SNEGSKA (reference sequence). CDR3 length: 14 residues. CDR3 nucleotides: TGCAGTGCCAGGAGCGGGGGTAATTTCAATGAGCAGTTCTTC. Protein product: CSARSGGNFNEQFF.

In this sample, this clonotype turned up many times. The V and J genes are TRBV20-1 and TRBJ2-1, with D perhaps given as TRBD1 or TRBD2 (5 bases each). The germline V and J ends were trimmed by 3 bases and 7 bases, with 16 bases remaining between them. Looked up from germline, CDR1 is DFQATT and CDR2 is SNEGSKA (reference sequence). The CDR3 runs 14 residues. CDR3 DNA sequence: TGCAGTGCTAGGACTCGGGACCCAGGGAATGAGCAGTTCTTC. Its translation: CSARTRDPGNEQFF.

In its sample, this clonotype was seen many times. This chain connects TRBV3-1 to TRBJ1-2, with 8 positions matching TRBD1. From germline, CDR1 is LGHDT and CDR2 YNNKEL (reference sequence). There are 16 residues in the CDR3. J gave up 4 bases and V 1 base, and 8 bases lay outside the gene matches. As DNA, the CDR3 is TGTGCCAGCAGCCAAGGTATTCCGGGACAGGCCTATGGCTACACCTTC. Its protein is CASSQGIPGQAYGYTF.

This clonotype was counted many times. The chain joins TRBV11-2 to TRBJ1-2, with a weak D call TRBD1 (6 bases). Germline CDR1 SGHAT, CDR2 FQNNGV. Deletions cut 5 bases from V and 5 bases from J, with 12 bases between. This CDR3 contains 13 residues. The CDR3, as DNA: TGTGCCAGCAGCGGGGACAACAGATATGGCTACACCTTC. Its translation: CASSGDNRYGYTF.

This clonotype was seen ten or more times. The V and J genes are TRBV7-9 and TRBJ2-7; 7 bases align to TRBD1. The CDR3 is made up of 15 amino acids. Trimming removed 4 bases from V and 2 bases from J; junction bases left unmatched: 8. Germline V CDR1 and CDR2: SEHNR, FQNEAQ (reference sequence). CDR3 in DNA: TGTGCCAGCAGCTCCGCGACAGGGTTTACCTACGAGCAGTACTTC. Protein product: CASSSATGFTYEQYF. Variable domain in full (rest from reference TRBV7-9 and TRBJ2-7): DTGVSQNPRHKITKRGQNVTFRCDPISEHNRLYWYRQTLGQGPEFLTYFQNEAQLEKSRLLSDRFSAERPKGSFSTLEIQRTEQGDSAMYLCASSSATGFTYEQYFGPGTRLTVT.

This clonotype has a count of ten or more. This chain joins TRBV3-1 and TRBJ1-1; D is undetermined. This CDR3 is 13 amino acids long. CDR1 LGHDT and CDR2 YNNKEL come from the germline V gene (reference sequence). With 3 bases removed from V and 1 base from J, the gap between germline ends came to 6 bases. The CDR3 sequence is CASSHPENTEAFF. DNA of the CDR3: TGTGCCAGCAGCCACCCCGAGAACACTGAAGCTTTCTTT.

This clonotype appeared many times. This chain links TRBV28 with TRBJ2-7; D is possibly TRBD1 (5 bases). CDR1 is MDHEN and CDR2 is SYDVKM in the germline V gene. The CDR3 sequence is 16 residues long. V was cut by 4 bases and J by 3 bases, with 19 bases left in between. CDR3: CASSSRLTVIFYEQYF. The CDR3 DNA follows: TGTGCCAGCAGTTCAAGGTTGACAGTGATTTTCTACGAGCAGTACTTC.

The sample holds many counts of this clonotype. The chain has TRBV7-9 and TRBJ1-5; unclear D gene. Germline CDR1 reads SEHNR; CDR2 reads FQNEAQ (reference sequence). The CDR3 is 13 residues long. V lost 5 bases to trimming and J lost 6 bases, with 11 bases between them. The CDR3, as DNA: TGTGCCAGCAGCCCCCCCGTCCTTCAGCCCCAGCATTTT. This sequence encodes CASSPPVLQPQHF.